The 22 T cell receptor beta chains below were found in one sample sequenced in a study of regulatory T cells in long-lasting Graves disease. Construction of TCR beta libraries relied on iRepertoire HTBI primers and on Arm-PCR targeting CDR3 regions. Using its own MiXCR run on the multiplex PCR reads, TCRdb lists one record per CDR3 protein. The sample includes about 460,000 distinct CDR3 sequences, approximately 14% of them seen just once. Time point meaning: newly diagnosed GD, antithyroid drugs for less than 3 months. Isolated PBMC RNA provided the starting material for the TCR library. The same data also contributed to another study, on T cells in Graves' hyperthyroidism and ophthalmopathy.

Material: peripheral blood mononuclear cells (PBMCs), obtained at new diagnosis, from a patient treated with antithyroid drugs. The source is a woman between 45 and 65 years old with Graves disease.

The V gene is TRBV9, the J gene TRBJ2-7; TRBD1 matches at 8 bases. CDR3 size: 16 residues. V trimming: 0 bases; J trimming: 3 bases; junction bases outside the gene matches: 8. CDR1 SGDLS and CDR2 YYNGEE come from the germline V gene. CDR3 in amino acids: CASSVAGTGSIYEQYF. Written as DNA, the CDR3 is TGTGCCAGCAGCGTAGCCGGGACAGGAAGCATCTACGAGCAGTACTTC.

In its sample, this clonotype was seen many times. The chain is built from TRBV28 and TRBJ2-7; D may correspond to TRBD1 or TRBD2 (5 bases each). V was clipped by 4 bases and J by 1 base, with 26 bases between them. Germline V gene lookup returns CDR1 MDHEN and CDR2 SYDVKM. This CDR3 has 19 residues. CDR3 in DNA: TGTGCCAGCAGTTCTCCGGGCCCCACGGGGCTAGCTTATTCCTACGAGCAGTACTTC. It specifies CASSSPGPTGLAYSYEQYF. The full variable domain, in which reference TRBV28 and TRBJ2-7 provide the parts outside the CDR3, is DVKVTQSSRYLVKRTGEKVFLECVQDMDHENMFWYRQDPGLGLRLIYFSYDVKMKEKGDIPEGYSVSREKKERFSLILESASTNQTSMYLCASSSPGPTGLAYSYEQYFGPGTRLTVT.

On this clonotype: One base away lies a much larger clone, so this may be a sequencing read error. The chain links TRBV28 to TRBJ1-5; D possibly corresponds to TRBD1 (6 bases). The germline gives CDR1 MDHEN, CDR2 SYDVKM. V dropped 6 bases and J dropped 6 bases, with 18 bases sitting between them. This CDR3 contains 15 residues. Here the CDR3 DNA reads TGTGCCAGCAGGGTTCGGTCAGGGGCTATTCAGCCCCAGCATTTT. It specifies CASRVRSGAIQPQHF.

As concerns this clonotype: With a much larger clone just one base away, this may be a read error. The chain recombines TRBV6-1 with TRBJ2-3, with D tentatively TRBD2 (7 bases). The CDR3 consists of 19 residues. Trimming pared 3 bases from V and 5 bases from J, leaving 27 bases between. CDR1 and CDR2 from the germline V gene are MNHNS and SASEGT. CDR3 residues: CASSEATGPGGRIIDTQYF. The CDR3 DNA sequence: TGTGCCAGCAGTGAGGCTACAGGGCCCGGCGGGAGAATCATAGATACGCAGTATTTT.

This chain links TRBV19 with TRBJ2-2; 9 positions agree with TRBD2. The germline CDR1 and CDR2 sequences are LNHDA and SQIVND (reference sequence). The CDR3 consists of 16 residues. Trimming took 5 bases from V and 0 from J; bases not matched to a gene: 4. The CDR3 sequence is CASSSAGGTNTGELFF. The CDR3 DNA follows: TGTGCCAGTAGTTCAGCGGGAGGAACGAACACCGGGGAGCTGTTTTTT.

The rearrangement links TRBV3-1 to TRBJ2-2; possible D gene TRBD1, 6 bases. The V gene lost 0 bases and the J gene lost 6 bases, with 17 bases spanning the gap. CDR3 length: 17 residues. The germline gives CDR1 LGHDT, CDR2 YNNKEL (reference sequence). The CDR3 DNA sequence: TGTGCCAGCAGCCAAGATCTGTCAGGGGATGCCGCCGGGGAGCTGTTTTTT. Protein sequence: CASSQDLSGDAAGELFF.

For the CDR3, the DNA is TGTGCCAGCTCACCCCGATCGACAGGCACGGGCACCGGGGAGCTGTTTTTT. This codes for CASSPRSTGTGTGELFF. The chain couples TRBV18 to TRBJ2-2, with a possible D match to TRBD1 (6 bases). CDR3 length: 17 amino acids. V was cut by 3 bases and J by 4 bases, with 18 bases left in between. Germline CDR1 is KGHSH and CDR2 is LQKENI.

The chain carries TRBV3-1 and TRBJ2-5; D is uncertain. This CDR3 has 14 residues. Trimming left V 0 bases short and J 5 bases short, with 10 bases between. Germline V gene data show CDR1 as LGHDT and CDR2 as YNNKEL (reference sequence). The CDR3: CASSQDIPGETQYF. CDR3 bases: TGTGCCAGCAGCCAAGATATACCGGGTGAGACCCAGTACTTC.

This clonotype showed up many times. This sequence joins TRBV7-3 and TRBJ2-7, with TRBD1 matching 9 bases. Germline loops: CDR1 SGHTA, CDR2 FQGTGA. The CDR3 loop spans 15 amino acids. V shed 2 bases, J shed 4 bases, and the junction held 6 bases outside the gene matches. In DNA form, the CDR3 reads TGTGCCAGCAGCTTATCCGGGACAGGGATTTACGAGCAGTACTTC. This encodes CASSLSGTGIYEQYF.

The chain links TRBV10-3 to TRBJ2-1, with 12 bases lining up with TRBD2. CDR1 and CDR2 from the germline V gene are ENHRY and SYGVKD. The CDR3 runs to 16 residues. The J segment lost 7 bases and the V segment lost 10 bases, leaving 14 bases of the junction unmatched. This CDR3 reads CATRTPLAGGVNEQFF. CDR3 bases: TGTGCCACCCGCACCCCTCTAGCGGGAGGGGTTAATGAGCAGTTCTTC.

Only a few counts were recorded for this clonotype. The chain joins TRBV7-9 to TRBJ2-3; 9 bases are a match to TRBD2. The CDR3 runs to 18 residues. Germline values: CDR1 SEHNR, CDR2 FQNEAQ (reference sequence). Trimming cost V 6 bases and J 4 bases; bases outside gene matches: 17. CDR3 protein: CASRRHWREGDGADTQYF. The DNA of the CDR3 is TGTGCCAGCAGACGCCACTGGCGGGAGGGGGATGGCGCAGATACGCAGTATTTT.

The chain combines TRBV2 with TRBJ2-4; D unclear. Per germline, CDR1 SNHLY and CDR2 FYNNEI. V shed 3 bases and J shed 6 bases, with 12 bases lying between them. The CDR3 has 14 residues. This chain's CDR3 is CASSDGANRNIQYF. In DNA, the CDR3 is TGTGCCAGCAGTGACGGCGCGAACAGAAACATTCAGTACTTC.

This clonotype showed up just a few times. The chain links TRBV29-1 to TRBJ2-7; 10 bases fit TRBD2. V was clipped by 5 bases and J by 5 bases; unmatched bases: 6. The V gene's germline CDR1 is SQVTM and CDR2 ANQGSEA. The length of the CDR3 is 13 residues. CDR3 amino acids: CSVTPGLANEQYF. CDR3 sequence (DNA): TGCAGCGTTACCCCGGGACTAGCGAACGAGCAGTACTTC.

This clonotype was observed many times. The chain links TRBV6-2 or TRBV6-3 to TRBJ2-2, with 7 bases lining up with TRBD1. V gave up 2 bases and J gave up 4 bases; unmatched junction bases: 7. The CDR3 covers 16 residues. Germline CDR1 and CDR2: MNHEY and SVGEGT. CDR3 nucleotide sequence: TGTGCCAGCAGTTACCCCGGGACAGCTCTCACCGGGGAGCTGTTTTTT. Protein: CASSYPGTALTGELFF.

This clonotype came up many times. No conserved phenylalanine or tryptophan is present at the end of the CDR3, so a read error is the likely explanation. V usage is TRBV28 and J usage is TRBJ1-2; tentative D call: TRBD1 (6 bases). This CDR3 spans 13 amino acids. CDR1 and CDR2 (germline): MDHEN, SYDVKM. V lost 3 bases and J lost 2, with 7 bases in between. The CDR3 spells CASSFQGNYGYTL. Written as DNA, the CDR3 is TGTGCCAGCAGTTTCCAGGGGAACTATGGCTACACCCTC.

There are many counts of this clonotype. The chain joins TRBV7-8 to TRBJ2-5; 9 bases are a match to TRBD2. V was pared by 0 bases and J by 2 bases, with 10 bases of the junction left unmatched. This CDR3 region has 18 residues. The V gene's germline CDR1 is SGHVS and CDR2 FQNEAQ. The CDR3 coding sequence is TGTGCCAGCAGCTTAGCGGCAGGCGGGAGGGCCCCACAAGAGACCCAGTACTTC. As protein: CASSLAAGGRAPQETQYF.

A word on this clonotype: Compared with germline, one end of the junction differs, possibly owing to a read error. V usage is TRBV7-2 and J usage is TRBJ1-4; 8 bases map to TRBD1. The CDR3 consists of 13 residues. Germline CDR1 is SGHTA and CDR2 is FQGNSA. The CDR3 nucleotides read TGTGCCAGCAGCTTAGGGACAGGGCAAAAACCGTTTTTT. Its translation: CASSLGTGQKPFF.

The gene calls are TRBV5-4 and TRBJ1-4; tentatively, D is TRBD1 (6 bases). Germline V gene data show CDR1 as SGHNT and CDR2 as YYREEE (reference sequence). V was cut by 3 bases and J by 5 bases, with 14 bases left in between. CDR3 size: 15 residues. The CDR3 DNA follows: TGTGCCAGCAGCTCCCAGACAGGAGTGAATGAAAAACTGTTTTTT. It translates to CASSSQTGVNEKLFF. The full variable domain, rest sourced from reference TRBV5-4 and TRBJ1-4, is ETGVTQSPTHLIKTRGQQVTLRCSSQSGHNTVSWYQQALGQGPQFIFQYYREEENGRGNFPPRFSGLQFPNYSSELNVNALELDDSALYLCASSSQTGVNEKLFFGSGTQLSVL.

Only a few counts were recorded for this clonotype. The chain recombines TRBV6-1 with TRBJ1-6, with a possible D match to TRBD1 (6 bases). V was clipped by 8 bases and J by 3 bases, with 14 bases between them. This CDR3 contains 15 residues. From germline, CDR1 is MNHNS and CDR2 SASEGT. The DNA of the CDR3 is TGTGCCAGCGGGGACAACCCAAACTATAATTCACCCCTCCACTTT. Its protein product is CASGDNPNYNSPLHF.

This chain connects TRBV11-2 to TRBJ2-7, with no clear D. Trimming cost V 3 bases and J 5 bases, with 5 bases left between them. The CDR3 totals 11 residues. From germline, CDR1 is SGHAT and CDR2 FQNNGV. CDR3 sequence reads: CASSFGDEQYF. The CDR3 bases are TGTGCCAGCAGCTTTGGCGACGAGCAGTACTTC.

This clonotype was seen a handful of times. V gene TRBV30 combines with J gene TRBJ2-7; D is perhaps TRBD1 (5 bases). CDR1 is GTSNPN, CDR2 SVGIG, per germline (reference sequence). Trimming left V 1 base short and J 1 base short, with 8 bases between. The CDR3 is 13 residues long. CDR3 protein: CAWSEKGSYEQYF. The DNA of the CDR3 is TGTGCCTGGAGTGAAAAGGGGTCCTACGAGCAGTACTTC.

This clonotype has ten or more counts. The genes are TRBV5-6 and TRBJ2-7, with a tentative D call TRBD2 (5 bases). The germline V gene encodes CDR1 SGHDT and CDR2 YYEEEE. Trimming shortened V by 4 bases and J by 5 bases, and 16 bases separated the two germline ends. The CDR3 runs 14 residues. Written as DNA, the CDR3 is TGTGCCAGCAGCCTAGCCCTAATTTTCGACGAGCAGTACTTC. Translating gives CASSLALIFDEQYF.